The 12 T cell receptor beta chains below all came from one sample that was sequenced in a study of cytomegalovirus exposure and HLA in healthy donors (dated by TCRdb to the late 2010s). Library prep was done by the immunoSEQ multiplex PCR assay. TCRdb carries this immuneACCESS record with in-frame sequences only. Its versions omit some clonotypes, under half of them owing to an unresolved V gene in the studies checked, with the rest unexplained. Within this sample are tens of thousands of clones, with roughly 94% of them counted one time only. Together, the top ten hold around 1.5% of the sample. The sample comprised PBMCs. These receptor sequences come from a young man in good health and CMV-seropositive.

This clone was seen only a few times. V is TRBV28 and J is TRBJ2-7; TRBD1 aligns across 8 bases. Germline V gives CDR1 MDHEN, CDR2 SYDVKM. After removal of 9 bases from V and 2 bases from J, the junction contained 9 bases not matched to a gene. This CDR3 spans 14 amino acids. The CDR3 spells CASLRTGRTYEQYF. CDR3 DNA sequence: TGTGCCAGTCTAAGGACAGGGCGGACCTACGAGCAGTACTTC.

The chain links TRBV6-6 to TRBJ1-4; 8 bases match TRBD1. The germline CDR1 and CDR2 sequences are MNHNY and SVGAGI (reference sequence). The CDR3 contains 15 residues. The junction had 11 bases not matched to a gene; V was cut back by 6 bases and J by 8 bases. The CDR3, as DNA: TGTGCCAGCAGGGGCAGGGGGCGACCGGCAGAAAAACTGTTTTTT. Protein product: CASRGRGRPAEKLFF.

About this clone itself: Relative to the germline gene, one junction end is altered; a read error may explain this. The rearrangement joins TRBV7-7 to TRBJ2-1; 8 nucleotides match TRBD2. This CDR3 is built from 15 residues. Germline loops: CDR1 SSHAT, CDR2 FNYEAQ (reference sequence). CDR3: CASSSGLETPNEQFF. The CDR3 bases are TGTGCTAGCAGCTCGGGACTAGAGACCCCGAATGAGCAGTTCTTC.

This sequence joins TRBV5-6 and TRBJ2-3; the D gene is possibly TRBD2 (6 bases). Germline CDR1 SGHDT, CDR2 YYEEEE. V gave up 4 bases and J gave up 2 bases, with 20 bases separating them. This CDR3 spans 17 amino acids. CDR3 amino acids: CASSQLNGLPFTDTQYF. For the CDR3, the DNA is TGTGCCAGCAGCCAACTTAACGGACTACCCTTCACAGATACGCAGTATTTT.

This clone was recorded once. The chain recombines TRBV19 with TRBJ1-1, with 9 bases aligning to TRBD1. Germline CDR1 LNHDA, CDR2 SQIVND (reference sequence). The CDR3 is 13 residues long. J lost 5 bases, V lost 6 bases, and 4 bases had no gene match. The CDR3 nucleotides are TGTGCCAGTAGCGGACAGGGGTTTACTGAAGCTTTCTTT. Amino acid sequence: CASSGQGFTEAFF.

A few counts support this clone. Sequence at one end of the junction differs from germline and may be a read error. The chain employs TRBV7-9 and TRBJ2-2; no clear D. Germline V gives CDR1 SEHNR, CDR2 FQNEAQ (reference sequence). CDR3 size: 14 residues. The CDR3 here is CASSPGSKTGELFF. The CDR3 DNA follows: TGTGCCAGCAGCCCCGGGTCGAAAACCGGGGAGCTGTTTTTT.

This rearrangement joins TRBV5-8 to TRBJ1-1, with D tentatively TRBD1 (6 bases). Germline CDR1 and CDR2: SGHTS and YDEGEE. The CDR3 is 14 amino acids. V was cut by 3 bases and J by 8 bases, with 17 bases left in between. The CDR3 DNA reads TGTGCCAGCAGCTGGGGAGGGACACTCGGAGAAGCTTTCTTT. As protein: CASSWGGTLGEAFF.

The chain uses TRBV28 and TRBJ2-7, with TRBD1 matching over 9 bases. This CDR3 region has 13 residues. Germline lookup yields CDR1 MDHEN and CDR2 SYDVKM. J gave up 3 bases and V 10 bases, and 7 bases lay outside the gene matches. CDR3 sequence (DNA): TGTGCCACTAGGGGGACAGGGATCTACGAGCAGTACTTC. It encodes CATRGTGIYEQYF.

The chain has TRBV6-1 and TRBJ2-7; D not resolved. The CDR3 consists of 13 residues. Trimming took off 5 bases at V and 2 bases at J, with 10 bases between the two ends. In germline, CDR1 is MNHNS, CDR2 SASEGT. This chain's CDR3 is CASSSLDPYEQYF. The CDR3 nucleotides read TGTGCCAGCAGTTCCCTAGACCCCTACGAGCAGTACTTC.

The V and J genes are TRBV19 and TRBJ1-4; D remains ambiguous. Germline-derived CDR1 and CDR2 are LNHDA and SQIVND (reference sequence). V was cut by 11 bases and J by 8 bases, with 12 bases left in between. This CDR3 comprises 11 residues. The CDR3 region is CAVGYWEKLFF. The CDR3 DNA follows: TGTGCCGTGGGCTATTGGGAAAAACTGTTTTTT.

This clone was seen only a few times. CDR3 sequence reads: CASSERSNQPQHF. For the CDR3, the DNA is TGTGCCAGCAGCGAACGTAGCAATCAGCCCCAGCATTTT. V and J are TRBV6-1 and TRBJ1-5; D is uncertain. The germline gives CDR1 MNHNS, CDR2 SASEGT. The V gene lost 6 bases and the J gene lost 0 bases, with 6 bases spanning the gap. This CDR3 spans 13 amino acids.

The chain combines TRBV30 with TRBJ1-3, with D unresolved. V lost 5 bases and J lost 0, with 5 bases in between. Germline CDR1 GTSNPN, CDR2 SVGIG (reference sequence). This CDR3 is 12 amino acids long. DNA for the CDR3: TGTGCCTGGTGTCTCTCTGGAAACACCATATATTTT. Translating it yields CAWCLSGNTIYF.